Presented here are 8 T cell receptor beta chains from one specimen sequenced in a study of OX40 agonist ivuxolimab in advanced cancers. Sequencing was performed with immunoSEQ multiplex PCR; in TCRdb, only in-frame clones are kept and a portion is missing. The table lists 85,000 to 130,000 clones, approximately 90% of them singletons. This sample comprised CD4+ or CD8+ T cells sorted from blood, obtained in a trial of the OX40 agonist ivuxolimab. These receptors all stem from an adult with an advanced solid tumor such as melanoma, head and neck, liver or kidney cancer.

The chain carries TRBV29-1 and TRBJ2-7; weak D call: TRBD1 (5 bases). V was clipped by 3 bases and J by 2 bases, with 17 bases between them. Germline assignment: CDR1 SQVTM and CDR2 ANQGSEA. This CDR3 comprises 15 residues. CDR3 amino acids: CSVEGWGRNPYEQYF. The CDR3 DNA is TGCAGCGTTGAGGGGTGGGGCAGGAACCCCTACGAGCAGTACTTC.

This chain links TRBV21-1 with TRBJ2-3; TRBD2 is the table's D call and was not checked against the DNA. TRBV21-1 is classified as a pseudogene. The CDR3 is 18 amino acids. Here the CDR3 reads CASSRPRRVARSTDTQYF. The CDR3 coding sequence is TGTGCCAGCAGCAGACCACGTAGAGTAGCTCGTAGCACAGATACGCAGTATTTT.

This clone was seen just once. The chain joins TRBV11-1 to TRBJ1-1, with unresolved D. The CDR3 consists of 13 residues. Germline-derived CDR1 and CDR2 are SGHAT and FQDESV (reference sequence). Trimming removed 4 bases at V and 4 bases at J, with 10 bases between. This CDR3 is CASSSRLGTEAFF. The CDR3 nucleotides are TGTGCCAGCAGCTCGCGGTTGGGCACTGAAGCTTTCTTT.

The chain uses TRBV29-1 and TRBJ1-2; D unclear. CDR3 size: 14 residues. Germline CDR1 SQVTM, CDR2 ANQGSEA. Trimming took off 4 bases at V and 3 bases at J, with 15 bases between the two ends. The CDR3 region is CSVGDTVGYYGYTF. The DNA of the CDR3 is TGCAGCGTTGGTGATACGGTGGGGTACTATGGCTACACCTTC. Filled out from reference TRBV29-1 and TRBJ1-2, the complete variable domain reads SAVISQKPSRDICQRGTSLTIQCQVDSQVTMMFWYRQQPGQSLTLIATANQGSEATYESGFVIDKFPISRPNLTFSTLTVSNMSPEDSSIYLCSVGDTVGYYGYTFGSGTRLTVV.

On this clone itself: The identical CDR3 is also encoded by other nucleotide sequences in the sample. V and J are TRBV5-1 and TRBJ2-3, with D maybe TRBD2 (5 bases). The CDR3 covers 14 residues. The V gene's germline CDR1 is SGHRS and CDR2 YFSETQ. V was cut by 0 bases and J by 2 bases, with 7 bases left in between. For the CDR3, the DNA is TGCGCCAGCAGCTTGGGGACTGTCACAGATACGCAGTATTTT. Translating it yields CASSLGTVTDTQYF.

The genes are TRBV7-9 and TRBJ1-2, with D possibly being TRBD1 (5 bases). The germline CDR1 and CDR2 sequences are SEHNR and FQNEAQ (reference sequence). The CDR3 is made up of 13 amino acids. Trimming shortened V by 0 bases and J by 4 bases, and 6 bases separated the two germline ends. CDR3 sequence: CASSLARAYGYTF. In nucleotides, the CDR3 is TGTGCCAGCAGCTTAGCCAGGGCCTATGGCTACACCTTC.

This chain connects TRBV5-6 to TRBJ2-3; 16 bases are a match to TRBD2. The CDR3 length is 18 residues. The J segment lost 3 bases and the V segment lost 5 bases, leaving 9 bases of the junction unmatched. Germline assignment: CDR1 SGHDT and CDR2 YYEEEE. In DNA, the CDR3 is TGTGCCAGCAGTTGGGGGACTAGCGGGAGGGCCGAGACAGATACGCAGTATTTT. Protein sequence: CASSWGTSGRAETDTQYF.

This clone was seen only once. This chain links TRBV5-1 with TRBJ2-7, with D tentatively TRBD2 (6 bases). Trimming cost V 0 bases and J 3 bases, with 13 bases left between them. Germline CDR1 and CDR2: SGHRS and YFSETQ. The CDR3 runs 15 residues. CDR3: CASSLVRGSNYEQYF. The DNA for the CDR3 is TGCGCCAGCAGCTTGGTACGGGGGAGCAACTACGAGCAGTACTTC. Combining the CDR3 with reference TRBV5-1 and TRBJ2-7 gives the whole variable domain KAGVTQTPRYLIKTRGQQVTLSCSPISGHRSVSWYQQTPGQGLQFLFEYFSETQRNKGNFPGRFSGRQFSNSRSEMNVSTLELGDSALYLCASSLVRGSNYEQYFGPGTRLTVT.